The 5 T cell receptor beta chains presented below share a single source sample, sequenced in a study of T cell responses to AZD1222 COVID-19 vaccine listed by TCRdb under 2021. The method was the immunoSEQ multiplex PCR assay. The table comes from immuneACCESS by way of TCRdb, which keeps in-frame sequences with V and J called. Part of the clones is missing from these tables; in studies checked, under half for an unresolved V gene and the rest for unknown reasons. The sample includes about 200,000 clones, with approximately 94% observed a single time. The biggest ten clones account for about 1% of the sample. According to the study, the label for this sample's time point signals: baseline before first vaccination. Sample treatment or condition, as interpreted from the label and publication: meningococcal conjugate vaccine given as trial control. This specimen was peripheral blood, taken on day 0 of MenACWY control vaccination. These TCRs come from an adult in good health.

The gene calls are TRBV30 and TRBJ1-1; TRBD1 aligns across 7 bases. Looked up from germline, CDR1 is GTSNPN and CDR2 is SVGIG (reference sequence). CDR3 length equals 15 residues. The junction had 11 bases not matched to a gene; V was cut back by 3 bases and J by 4 bases. The CDR3 region is CAWRLDRVGGTEAFF. DNA of the CDR3: TGTGCCTGGAGGCTAGACAGGGTCGGCGGCACTGAAGCTTTCTTT.

CDR3 in amino acids: CASSSRQGSDGYTF. Written as DNA, the CDR3 is TGTGCCAGCAGCTCACGACAGGGATCGGATGGCTACACCTTC. V is TRBV7-2 and J is TRBJ1-2, with 7 nucleotides matching TRBD1. Germline assignment: CDR1 SGHTA and CDR2 FQGNSA. CDR3 length equals 14 residues. With 4 bases clipped from V and 6 bases from J, the junction kept 8 bases outside the gene matches. The full variable domain, rest sourced from reference TRBV7-2 and TRBJ1-2, is GAGVSQSPSNKVTEKGKDVELRCDPISGHTALYWYRQSLGQGLEFLIYFQGNSAPDKSGLPSDRFSAERTGGSVSTLTIQRTQQEDSAVYLCASSSRQGSDGYTFGSGTRLTVV.

This clone was seen only a few times. The genes are TRBV28 and TRBJ1-5, with TRBD1 matching over 8 bases. V shed 5 bases, J shed 11 bases, and the junction held 5 bases outside the gene matches. Germline V gives CDR1 MDHEN, CDR2 SYDVKM. CDR3 size: 12 residues. The CDR3 sequence: CASSPPDRAQHF. The CDR3 coding sequence is TGTGCCAGCAGTCCGCCGGACAGGGCCCAGCATTTT.

J is TRBJ1-5 and V is TRBV12-3 or TRBV12-4; D remains unclear. The CDR3 extends over 13 amino acids. Trimming took 5 bases from V and 3 from J, leaving 8 bases between them. CDR3 in DNA: TGTGCCAGCAGTCTCGGGTTCAATCAGCCCCAGCATTTT. Translating it yields CASSLGFNQPQHF.

The rearrangement links TRBV7-9 to TRBJ2-3; tentatively, D is TRBD2 (6 bases). From germline, CDR1 is SEHNR and CDR2 FQNEAQ (reference sequence). Trimming cost V 5 bases and J 2 bases, with 11 bases left between them. This CDR3 comprises 14 residues. The CDR3 sequence: CASSPGTATDTQYF. The CDR3 DNA follows: TGTGCCAGCAGCCCAGGGACTGCCACAGATACGCAGTATTTT. Looking up the rest from reference TRBV7-9 and TRBJ2-3 gives the full variable domain: DTGVSQNPRHKITKRGQNVTFRCDPISEHNRLYWYRQTLGQGPEFLTYFQNEAQLEKSRLLSDRFSAERPKGSFSTLEIQRTEQGDSAMYLCASSPGTATDTQYFGPGTRLTVL.